This T cell receptor (beta chain) came from a study of patients and donors after allogeneic stem cell transplantation. The germline gives CDR1 LGHDT, CDR2 YNNKEL (reference sequence). V shed 4 bases, J shed 1 base, and the junction held 3 bases outside the gene matches. The CDR3 is 16 residues long. One entry per CDR3 protein, called by TCRdb with MiXCR from the RT-PCR reads. The table lists some 880,000 distinct CDR3 sequences, more than 15% of them singletons. This clonotype occurred a few times. Sequencing was carried out using blood, either unsorted or a sorted T cell fraction (not recorded which). The receptor was isolated from a human donor who was either an allogeneic HSCT recipient or a stem cell or donor lymphocyte infusion donor (not recorded which). It is not recorded whose cells these are; they may come from a transplant donor. J is TRBJ2-7 and V is TRBV3-1; 14 bases are shared with TRBD2. The CDR3 DNA follows: TGTGCCAGCAGCCTGAGGACTAGCGGGAGGTCCTACGAGCAGTACTTC. Its translation is CASSLRTSGRSYEQYF.